A selection of T cell receptor beta chains follows, all from one sample in a study of beta chain features in type 1 diabetes. The repertoire was sequenced with immunoSEQ multiplex PCR; TCRdb's copy has only in-frame clones and lacks some. The table records roughly 300,000 clones, about 13% of them present only once. The sample taken for sequencing was naive CD4+ T cells from blood. These receptors were taken from a man aged 25 to 40 with type 1 diabetes. CDR3s leave out the opening cysteine and the closing phenylalanine or tryptophan. The order of the fields is J gene, V gene, CDR3 protein.

J gene: TRBJ1-2; V gene: TRBV9; CDR3 protein: ASSLGSARGYT
J gene: TRBJ2-2; V gene: TRBV7-9; CDR3 protein: ASGVGGAGELF
J gene: TRBJ1-1; V gene: TRBV21-1; CDR3 protein: ASSKALVQENTEAF
J gene: TRBJ2-5; V gene: TRBV5-1; CDR3 protein: ASRGTGDETQY
J gene: TRBJ1-2; V gene: TRBV30; CDR3 protein: AWSQQGSYGYT
J gene: TRBJ1-1; V gene: TRBV30; CDR3 protein: AWRIAGGSRMNTEAF
J gene: TRBJ2-1; V gene: TRBV5-1; CDR3 protein: ASSWVAGGDNEQF
J gene: TRBJ1-2; V gene: TRBV25-1; CDR3 protein: ASSASTSRGLSDGYT
J gene: TRBJ1-2; V gene: TRBV4-2; CDR3 protein: ASSQETGTRYT
J gene: TRBJ1-1; V gene: TRBV6-1; CDR3 protein: ASSRVHVNTEAF
J gene: TRBJ2-3; V gene: TRBV9; CDR3 protein: ASSARLAAITDTQY
J gene: TRBJ1-5; V gene: TRBV14; CDR3 protein: ASSRTGNQPQH
J gene: TRBJ2-2; V gene: TRBV9; CDR3 protein: ASSVGSGGNTGELF
J gene: TRBJ2-7; V gene: TRBV2; CDR3 protein: ASSEARQEQY
J gene: TRBJ2-5; V gene: TRBV29-1; CDR3 protein: SVPLAGVWETQY
J gene: TRBJ2-4; V gene: TRBV28; CDR3 protein: ASIQGGRGNIQY
J gene: TRBJ1-1; V gene: TRBV7-2; CDR3 protein: ATIRGQTRTEAF
J gene: TRBJ2-1; V gene: TRBV7-2; CDR3 protein: ASSSPGLPPNEQF
J gene: TRBJ2-7; V gene: TRBV5-1; CDR3 protein: ASSTGTEREFGEQY